Listed below are T cell receptor beta chains from one sample, sequenced in a study of blood T cell repertoires in COVID-19. Only in-frame clones appear in the TCRdb table, and some are missing; sequencing was by immunoSEQ multiplex PCR. Counted here are some 140,000 clones, roughly 84% occurring once; the ten biggest clones make up about 18%. Sequences were obtained from peripheral blood. The receptors were sampled from a woman of 80 years or more with acute or convalescent COVID-19. The CDR3 runs from the conserved cysteine through the conserved F or W. A D gene is named only where the DNA matches it firmly. Some rows have no size entry. The others give once, few or many, or a class for an expanded clone.

D gene: TRBD1; clone size: NA; V gene: TRBV18; J gene: TRBJ1-2; CDR3 DNA: TGTGCCAGCTCACCCGGGACAGGGGGTTACTATGGCTACACCTTC; CDR3 protein: CASSPGTGGYYGYTF
D gene: TRBD1; clone size: NA; V gene: TRBV5-1; J gene: TRBJ2-7; CDR3 DNA: TGCGCCAGCAGAAGGACAGGTTACGAGCAGTACTTC; CDR3 protein: CASRRTGYEQYF
D gene: NA; clone size: NA; V gene: TRBV7-6; J gene: TRBJ2-5; CDR3 DNA: TGTGCCAGCAGCCCCCTAGGCGGTTGGCGGGGCGAGACCCAGTACTTC; CDR3 protein: CASSPLGGWRGETQYF
D gene: NA; clone size: NA; V gene: TRBV3-1/TRBV3-2; J gene: TRBJ1-4; CDR3 DNA: TGTGCCAGCAGCCAAGGCGGCAGGGGAGATGAAAAACTGTTTTTT; CDR3 protein: CASSQGGRGDEKLFF
D gene: NA; clone size: NA; V gene: TRBV2; J gene: TRBJ1-1; CDR3 DNA: TGTGCCAGCAGTGACCAACGGGGGTACACTGAAGCTTTCTTT; CDR3 protein: CASSDQRGYTEAFF
D gene: NA; clone size: NA; V gene: TRBV7-9; J gene: TRBJ2-1; CDR3 DNA: TGTGCCAGCAGCTTATCTCGGTACAATGAGCAGTTCTTC; CDR3 protein: CASSLSRYNEQFF
D gene: NA; clone size: NA; V gene: TRBV7-9; J gene: TRBJ1-4; CDR3 DNA: TGTGCCAGCAGCTTGGCAGCGGGGTTTGAAAAACTGTTTTTT; CDR3 protein: CASSLAAGFEKLFF
D gene: NA; clone size: many; V gene: TRBV7-6; J gene: TRBJ1-1; CDR3 DNA: TGTGCCAGCAGCCAAAAGGGGTACACTGAAGCTTTCTTT; CDR3 protein: CASSQKGYTEAFF
D gene: TRBD1; clone size: NA; V gene: TRBV5-4; J gene: TRBJ1-1; CDR3 DNA: TGTGCCAGCAGTCCGACAGGGGCTGAAGCTTTCTTT; CDR3 protein: CASSPTGAEAFF
D gene: NA; clone size: NA; V gene: TRBV27; J gene: TRBJ1-1; CDR3 DNA: TGTGCCAGCAGTTTACGGGGGGGCCGCGTTGAAGCTTTCTTT; CDR3 protein: CASSLRGGRVEAFF
D gene: NA; clone size: NA; V gene: TRBV25-1; J gene: TRBJ2-5; CDR3 DNA: TGTGCCAGCAAGGCAGGAAACTTCCAAGAGACCCAGTACTTC; CDR3 protein: CASKAGNFQETQYF
D gene: TRBD1; clone size: NA; V gene: TRBV19; J gene: TRBJ1-5; CDR3 DNA: TGTGCCAGTAGAACTACAGGGGGCAATCAGCCCCAGCATTTT; CDR3 protein: CASRTTGGNQPQHF
D gene: TRBD2; clone size: NA; V gene: TRBV18; J gene: TRBJ2-1; CDR3 DNA: TGTGCCAGCTCACGAGCGGGGGCTGCGAGCTCCTACAATGAGCAGTTCTTC; CDR3 protein: CASSRAGAASSYNEQFF
D gene: TRBD1; clone size: NA; V gene: TRBV6-5; J gene: TRBJ2-5; CDR3 DNA: TGTGCCAGCAGACCCACAGGGGCAGGGGAGACCCAGTACTTC; CDR3 protein: CASRPTGAGETQYF
D gene: NA; clone size: NA; V gene: TRBV5-4; J gene: TRBJ2-3; CDR3 DNA: TGTGCCAGCAGCTTACATCACCCCGGAGGGATTAATTCAGATACGCAGTATTTT; CDR3 protein: CASSLHHPGGINSDTQYF
D gene: NA; clone size: once; V gene: TRBV4-1; J gene: TRBJ1-1; CDR3 DNA: TGCGCCAGCAGCCAAGTAATCGGTGGGCGGAACACTGAAGCTTTCTTT; CDR3 protein: CASSQVIGGRNTEAFF
D gene: NA; clone size: NA; V gene: TRBV6-5; J gene: TRBJ1-1; CDR3 DNA: TGTGCCAGCAGGGAGGACCTGAACACTGAAGCTTTCTTT; CDR3 protein: CASREDLNTEAFF
D gene: TRBD1; clone size: NA; V gene: TRBV6-2/TRBV6-3; J gene: TRBJ1-1; CDR3 DNA: TGTGCCAGCAGCCAAACGAACAGGGGCCAAGGAAAAAAAACTGAAGCTTTCTTT; CDR3 protein: CASSQTNRGQGKKTEAFF
D gene: NA; clone size: NA; V gene: TRBV14; J gene: TRBJ1-6; CDR3 DNA: TGTGCCAGCAGCCAAGATATTTTCCGGGGGGCGTTTAATTCACCCCTCCACTTT; CDR3 protein: CASSQDIFRGAFNSPLHF
D gene: TRBD1; clone size: few; V gene: TRBV6-5; J gene: TRBJ1-4; CDR3 DNA: TGTGCCAGCAGGAACAGGGGTGGTAATGAAAAACTGTTTTTT; CDR3 protein: CASRNRGGNEKLFF
D gene: NA; clone size: NA; V gene: TRBV2; J gene: TRBJ1-2; CDR3 DNA: TGTGCCAGCAGTGGAGAGGGGGAGGGCGGCTACACCTTC; CDR3 protein: CASSGEGEGGYTF
D gene: TRBD2; clone size: NA; V gene: TRBV5-1; J gene: TRBJ2-2; CDR3 DNA: TGCGCCAGCAGCTTCGGGACTAGGGGGACCGGGGAGCTGTTTTTT; CDR3 protein: CASSFGTRGTGELFF
D gene: TRBD1; clone size: NA; V gene: TRBV19; J gene: TRBJ1-5; CDR3 DNA: TGTGCCAGTAGTATAAGGCAGGGGGCTGGTCAGCCCCAGCATTTT; CDR3 protein: CASSIRQGAGQPQHF
D gene: NA; clone size: NA; V gene: TRBV19; J gene: TRBJ2-6; CDR3 DNA: TGTGCCAGTAGTCCCCCTAGGAGGGCTGGGGCCAACGTCCTGACTTTC; CDR3 protein: CASSPPRRAGANVLTF
D gene: TRBD2; clone size: NA; V gene: TRBV7-9; J gene: TRBJ2-3; CDR3 DNA: TGTGCCAGCAGCCTGAGGACTAGCGGGAGTACAGATACGCAGTATTTT; CDR3 protein: CASSLRTSGSTDTQYF
D gene: TRBD2; clone size: NA; V gene: TRBV10-3; J gene: TRBJ2-7; CDR3 DNA: TGTGCCATCAGGGGGGACTACGGGCTCTCCGAGCAGTACTTC; CDR3 protein: CAIRGDYGLSEQYF
D gene: TRBD2; clone size: once; V gene: TRBV4-3; J gene: TRBJ2-3; CDR3 DNA: TGCGCCAGCAGCCAAGTGCGCTACGGGACTAGCGGCGACACAGATACGCAGTATTTT; CDR3 protein: CASSQVRYGTSGDTDTQYF
D gene: NA; clone size: NA; V gene: TRBV5-6; J gene: TRBJ2-7; CDR3 DNA: TGTGCCAGCAGCTTGCCTTATCCGGTTGAGCAGTACTTC; CDR3 protein: CASSLPYPVEQYF
D gene: NA; clone size: NA; V gene: TRBV11-2; J gene: TRBJ2-2; CDR3 DNA: TGTGCCAGCAGACCCGGAGCGAACACCGGGGAGCTGTTTTTT; CDR3 protein: CASRPGANTGELFF
D gene: NA; clone size: NA; V gene: TRBV7-9; J gene: TRBJ1-5; CDR3 DNA: TGTGCCAGCAGCTTAAGCAGGGGTAATCAGCCCCAGCATTTT; CDR3 protein: CASSLSRGNQPQHF
D gene: NA; clone size: NA; V gene: TRBV29-1; J gene: TRBJ2-2; CDR3 DNA: TGCAGCGTTGAAGTCTCGAACACCGGGGAGCTGTTTTTT; CDR3 protein: CSVEVSNTGELFF
D gene: NA; clone size: few; V gene: TRBV25-1; J gene: TRBJ1-3; CDR3 DNA: TGTGCCAGCAAAGTAGACTCTGGAAACACCATATATTTT; CDR3 protein: CASKVDSGNTIYF
D gene: NA; clone size: few; V gene: TRBV6-6; J gene: TRBJ1-2; CDR3 DNA: TGTGCCAGCAGTTACTCTTCCGTGGGGGGTGGCTACACCTTC; CDR3 protein: CASSYSSVGGGYTF
D gene: TRBD1; clone size: once; V gene: TRBV5-1; J gene: TRBJ1-1; CDR3 DNA: TGCGCCAGCAGCTTGTTGACAGGGAATTTAGCTTTCTTT; CDR3 protein: CASSLLTGNLAFF
D gene: NA; clone size: NA; V gene: TRBV15; J gene: TRBJ1-4; CDR3 DNA: TGTGCCACCAGCAGAGATCCGGTGGGGGTGGACAGTAATGAAAAACTGTTTTTT; CDR3 protein: CATSRDPVGVDSNEKLFF
D gene: TRBD2; clone size: NA; V gene: TRBV20-1; J gene: TRBJ2-5; CDR3 DNA: TGCAGTGCTAGTGAGGCGCGGGGGGTAGAGACCCAGTACTTC; CDR3 protein: CSASEARGVETQYF
D gene: NA; clone size: NA; V gene: TRBV7-8; J gene: TRBJ1-4; CDR3 DNA: TGTGCCAGCAGCTTAAACAGGGTGGAAAAACTGTTTTTT; CDR3 protein: CASSLNRVEKLFF
D gene: TRBD2; clone size: NA; V gene: TRBV4-3; J gene: TRBJ2-2; CDR3 DNA: TGCGCCAGCAGCCATCTCCTAGCGGGGGCGACGAACACCGGGGAGCTGTTTTTT; CDR3 protein: CASSHLLAGATNTGELFF
D gene: TRBD2; clone size: NA; V gene: TRBV4-3; J gene: TRBJ2-5; CDR3 DNA: TGCGCCAGCAGTCAAGCGGGGGGGGTTCAGTACTTC; CDR3 protein: CASSQAGGVQYF
D gene: TRBD1; clone size: NA; V gene: TRBV5-8; J gene: TRBJ2-1; CDR3 DNA: TGTGCCAGCAGCTTGTTACAGGGGAGAGGCGATGAGCAGTTCTTC; CDR3 protein: CASSLLQGRGDEQFF
D gene: NA; clone size: NA; V gene: TRBV6-2/TRBV6-3; J gene: TRBJ2-3; CDR3 DNA: TGTGCCAGCAGTATAGATGCGGGGTCGACGCAGTATTTT; CDR3 protein: CASSIDAGSTQYF
D gene: NA; clone size: NA; V gene: TRBV5-6; J gene: TRBJ2-7; CDR3 DNA: TGTGCCAGCAGCTTGGTGCTAGCCGGGGAGCAGTACTTC; CDR3 protein: CASSLVLAGEQYF
D gene: TRBD1; clone size: few; V gene: TRBV3-1/TRBV3-2; J gene: TRBJ1-6; CDR3 DNA: TGTGCCAGCAGCCAAGATCGGACAGGGAACGTCTATAATTCACCCCTCCACTTT; CDR3 protein: CASSQDRTGNVYNSPLHF
D gene: TRBD2; clone size: NA; V gene: TRBV27; J gene: TRBJ2-3; CDR3 DNA: TGTGCCAGCAGTTTTTTGACTAGCGTCGCAGATACGCAGTATTTT; CDR3 protein: CASSFLTSVADTQYF
D gene: NA; clone size: NA; V gene: TRBV4-1; J gene: TRBJ1-4; CDR3 DNA: TGCGCCAGCAGCCAAAACGGGGGGCGCGGGGGGCCGGCAACTAATGAAAAACTGTTTTTT; CDR3 protein: CASSQNGGRGGPATNEKLFF
D gene: NA; clone size: few; V gene: TRBV10-3; J gene: TRBJ1-2; CDR3 DNA: TGTGCCATTACAGCTCTACCTAACTATGGCTACACCTTC; CDR3 protein: CAITALPNYGYTF
D gene: TRBD2; clone size: NA; V gene: TRBV6-5; J gene: TRBJ2-7; CDR3 DNA: TGTGCCAGCAGCGGAAGCGGGAGGGCGTACGAGCAGTACTTC; CDR3 protein: CASSGSGRAYEQYF
D gene: NA; clone size: NA; V gene: TRBV5-4; J gene: TRBJ2-2; CDR3 DNA: TGTGCCAGCAGCCTTAGTCGGGGCACCGGGGAGCTGTTTTTT; CDR3 protein: CASSLSRGTGELFF
D gene: NA; clone size: NA; V gene: TRBV4-3; J gene: TRBJ1-3; CDR3 DNA: TGCGCCAGCAGCCAAGATGGGGGGAAAAGCTCTGGAAACACCATATATTTT; CDR3 protein: CASSQDGGKSSGNTIYF
D gene: NA; clone size: NA; V gene: TRBV6-2/TRBV6-3; J gene: TRBJ2-7; CDR3 DNA: TGTGCCAGCAGCCACCCACCCTACTACGAGCAGTACTTC; CDR3 protein: CASSHPPYYEQYF
D gene: TRBD2; clone size: NA; V gene: TRBV10-2; J gene: TRBJ2-3; CDR3 DNA: TGCGCCAGCAGTGAGTCTCATCATGTCCTTAGCGGGAGAACTAGCACAGATACGCAGTATTTT; CDR3 protein: CASSESHHVLSGRTSTDTQYF
D gene: TRBD1; clone size: NA; V gene: TRBV7-9; J gene: TRBJ1-5; CDR3 DNA: TGTGCCAGCAGATCCCGACAGGGTGACAATCAGCCCCAGCATTTT; CDR3 protein: CASRSRQGDNQPQHF